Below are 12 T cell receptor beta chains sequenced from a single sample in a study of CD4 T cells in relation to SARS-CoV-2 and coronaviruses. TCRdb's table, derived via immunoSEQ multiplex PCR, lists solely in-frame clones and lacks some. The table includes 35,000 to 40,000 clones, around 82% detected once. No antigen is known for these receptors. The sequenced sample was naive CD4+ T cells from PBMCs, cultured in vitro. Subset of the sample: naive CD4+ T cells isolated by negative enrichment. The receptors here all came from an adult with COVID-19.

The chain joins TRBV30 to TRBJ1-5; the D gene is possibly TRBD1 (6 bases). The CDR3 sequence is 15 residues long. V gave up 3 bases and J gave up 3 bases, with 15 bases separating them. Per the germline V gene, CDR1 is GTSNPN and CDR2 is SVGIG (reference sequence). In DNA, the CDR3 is TGTGCCTGGAGCAAGGGGGGACGGATCAATCAGCCCCAGCATTTT. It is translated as CAWSKGGRINQPQHF.

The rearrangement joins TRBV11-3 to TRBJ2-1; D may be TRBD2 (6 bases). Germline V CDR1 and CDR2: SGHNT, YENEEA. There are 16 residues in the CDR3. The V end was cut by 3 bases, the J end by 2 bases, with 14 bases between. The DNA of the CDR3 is TGTGCCAGCAGCTTGGACTATGGCGGGGCCTACAATGAGCAGTTCTTC. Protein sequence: CASSLDYGGAYNEQFF.

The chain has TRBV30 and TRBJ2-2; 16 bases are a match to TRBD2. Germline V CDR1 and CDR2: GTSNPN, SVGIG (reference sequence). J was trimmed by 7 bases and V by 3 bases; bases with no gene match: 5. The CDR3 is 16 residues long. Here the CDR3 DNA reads TGTGCCTGGAGCCCGGGACTAGCGGGGGGGAACGGGGAGCTGTTTTTT. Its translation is CAWSPGLAGGNGELFF.

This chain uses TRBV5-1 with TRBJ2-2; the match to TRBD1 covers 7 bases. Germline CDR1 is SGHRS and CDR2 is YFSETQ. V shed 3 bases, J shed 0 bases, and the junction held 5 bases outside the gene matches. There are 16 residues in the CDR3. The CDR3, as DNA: TGCGCCAGCAGCTCAAAACAGGGGACGAACACCGGGGAGCTGTTTTTT. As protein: CASSSKQGTNTGELFF.

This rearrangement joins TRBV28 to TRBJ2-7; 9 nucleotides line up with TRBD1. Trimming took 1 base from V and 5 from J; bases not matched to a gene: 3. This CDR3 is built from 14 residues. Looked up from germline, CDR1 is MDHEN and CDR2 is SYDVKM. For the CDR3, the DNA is TGTGCCAGCAGTTTATTACAGGGGGCTCACGAGCAGTACTTC. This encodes CASSLLQGAHEQYF.

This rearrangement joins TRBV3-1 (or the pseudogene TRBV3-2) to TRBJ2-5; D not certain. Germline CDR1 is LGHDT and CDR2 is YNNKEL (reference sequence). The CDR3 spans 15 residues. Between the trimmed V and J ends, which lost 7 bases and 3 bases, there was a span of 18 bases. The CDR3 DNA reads TGTGCCAGCACCTCCTCGGGCCGCCGGGAAGAGACCCAGTACTTC. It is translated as CASTSSGRREETQYF.

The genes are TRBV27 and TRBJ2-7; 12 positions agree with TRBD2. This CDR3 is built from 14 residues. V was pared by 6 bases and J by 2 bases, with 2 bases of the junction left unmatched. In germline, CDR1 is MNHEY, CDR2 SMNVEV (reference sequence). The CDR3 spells CASRRTSGTYEQYF. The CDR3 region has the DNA TGTGCCAGCAGGAGGACTAGCGGGACCTACGAGCAGTACTTC.

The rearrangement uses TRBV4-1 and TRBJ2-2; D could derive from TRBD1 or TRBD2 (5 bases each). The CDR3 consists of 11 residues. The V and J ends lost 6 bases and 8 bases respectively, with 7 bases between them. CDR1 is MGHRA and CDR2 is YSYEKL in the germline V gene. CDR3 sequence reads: CASRGVGELFF. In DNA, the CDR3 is TGCGCCAGCAGGGGGGTGGGGGAGCTGTTTTTT.

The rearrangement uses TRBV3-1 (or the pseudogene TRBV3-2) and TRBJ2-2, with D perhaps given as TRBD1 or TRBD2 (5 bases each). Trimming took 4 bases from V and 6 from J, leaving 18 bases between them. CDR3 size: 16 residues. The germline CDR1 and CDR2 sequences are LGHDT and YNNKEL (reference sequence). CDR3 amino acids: CASSRMESGPAGELFF. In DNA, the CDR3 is TGTGCCAGCAGCCGGATGGAATCGGGACCGGCCGGGGAGCTGTTTTTT.

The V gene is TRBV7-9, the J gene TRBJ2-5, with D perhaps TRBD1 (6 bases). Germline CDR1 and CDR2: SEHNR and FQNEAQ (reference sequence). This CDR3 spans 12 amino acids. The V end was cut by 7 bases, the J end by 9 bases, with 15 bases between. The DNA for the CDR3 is TGTGCCAGCACCTCGGGCCCAGGGGCCCAGTACTTC. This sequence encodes CASTSGPGAQYF.

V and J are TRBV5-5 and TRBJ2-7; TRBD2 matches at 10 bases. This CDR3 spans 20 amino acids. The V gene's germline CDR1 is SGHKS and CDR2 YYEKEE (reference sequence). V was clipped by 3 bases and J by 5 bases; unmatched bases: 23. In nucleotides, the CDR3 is TGTGCCAGCAGCTCGGAGGAGGGGAGCGGGAGGGCCTTTAGTCCCCACGAGCAGTACTTC. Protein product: CASSSEEGSGRAFSPHEQYF.

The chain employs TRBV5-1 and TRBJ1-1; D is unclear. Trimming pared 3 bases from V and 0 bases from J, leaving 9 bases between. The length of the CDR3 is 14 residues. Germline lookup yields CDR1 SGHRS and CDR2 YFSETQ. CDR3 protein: CASSSRTVNTEAFF. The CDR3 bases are TGCGCCAGCAGCTCCCGGACGGTGAACACTGAAGCTTTCTTT.